These T cell receptor beta chains were read from a single sample in a study of STAT5B mutations in CD4+ large granular lymphocyte leukemia. Profiled with immunoSEQ multiplex PCR; TCRdb holds only in-frame clones, not every one. The table lists around 35,000 clones, around 76% of them singletons. The sequenced sample was CD4+ T cells from blood buffy coats. These TCRs come from a human donor in good health. Both conserved end residues are part of each CDR3. A D gene is named only where the DNA matches it firmly. Part of the rows lack a size; the others show once, few, many or a class for expanded clones.

v_call,j_call,d_call,clone_size,cdr3_nt,cdr3_aa
TRBV5-6,TRBJ1-1,-,-,TGTGCCAGCAGCGATGACCCGTTTGGTGGGGCTTTCTTT,CASSDDPFGGAFF
TRBV19,TRBJ2-1,TRBD1,few,TGTGCGACATCCGGGACAGACAATGAGCAGTTCTTC,CATSGTDNEQFF
TRBV11-3,TRBJ2-2,-,-,TGTGCCAGCAGCGCCCGACTGGGAAACACCGGGGAGCTGTTTTTT,CASSARLGNTGELFF
TRBV2,TRBJ2-7,-,-,TGTGCCAGCAGTCTTGACTCAAGCTCCTACGAGCAGTACTTC,CASSLDSSSYEQYF
TRBV11-3,TRBJ1-1,-,-,TGTGCCAGCAGCTTAGAAGACTCAAGAAACACTGAAGCTTTCTTT,CASSLEDSRNTEAFF
TRBV7-6,TRBJ2-5,-,-,TGTGCCAGCAGCTTAGTGGGGGGAGAAGAGACCCAGTACTTC,CASSLVGGEETQYF
TRBV7-9,TRBJ2-7,-,-,TGTGCCAGCAGCTTGGCGCTGGGGGGCTCGGCGTACGAGCAGTACTTC,CASSLALGGSAYEQYF
TRBV19,TRBJ2-1,-,-,TGTGCCAGTAGTGGTATTGGGAGAAATGAGCAGTTCTTC,CASSGIGRNEQFF
TRBV5-4,TRBJ2-7,-,-,TGTGCCAGCAGCTTAGGGACTCAGAGCTCCTACGAGCAGTACTTC,CASSLGTQSSYEQYF
TRBV30,TRBJ1-3,-,-,TGTGCCTGGAGCGGGGACCGAATTTCTGGAAACACCATATATTTT,CAWSGDRISGNTIYF
TRBV27,TRBJ2-5,-,-,TGTGCCAGCAGTTTCAGGTTTGGATACCAAGAGACCCAGTACTTC,CASSFRFGYQETQYF
TRBV30,TRBJ1-2,-,once,TGTGCCTGGAGTGTAGGACGGTCATATGGCTACACCTTC,CAWSVGRSYGYTF
TRBV5-1,TRBJ2-2,-,few,TGCGCCAGCAGCTGGGGGGCAGCAGGCAAAGCCGGGGAGCTGTTTTTT,CASSWGAAGKAGELFF
TRBV19,TRBJ2-7,-,-,TGTGCCAGTAGTCCGCGACAGGGACTCTACGAGCAGTACTTC,CASSPRQGLYEQYF
TRBV27,TRBJ1-1,-,-,TGTGCCAGCAGCTCGGACAGACGGAACACTGAAGCTTTCTTT,CASSSDRRNTEAFF
TRBV5-4,TRBJ2-2,-,-,TGTGCCAGCAGCTTGGAGGGGGGAGCGAACACCGGGGAGCTGTTTTTT,CASSLEGGANTGELFF
TRBV27,TRBJ2-7,-,-,TGTGCCAGCAGTACCCGGGACCGCCTTTACGAGCAGTACTTC,CASSTRDRLYEQYF
TRBV6-1,TRBJ2-1,TRBD2,-,TGTGCCAGCAGTGAAAACTGGGGCGGGGGGGACAATGAGCAGTTCTTC,CASSENWGGGDNEQFF
TRBV5-1,TRBJ2-5,TRBD1,-,TGCGCCAGCAGCTCACAGGGGGCTAGCTTCCAAGAGACCCAGTACTTC,CASSSQGASFQETQYF
TRBV7-2,TRBJ1-2,-,-,TGTGCCAGCAGCTTAGAGGGGAGGGTTCAAAGTAATGGCTACACCTTC,CASSLEGRVQSNGYTF
TRBV7-2,TRBJ2-2,TRBD2,-,TGTGCCAGCAGCCCGGGACTAGCGGGGGGGACCGGGGAGCTGTTTTTT,CASSPGLAGGTGELFF
TRBV7-9,TRBJ1-4,-,-,TGTGCCAGCAGCTTAGGAGACCCAACTAATGAAAAACTGTTTTTT,CASSLGDPTNEKLFF
TRBV6-6,TRBJ2-5,-,-,TGTGCCAGCAGTTCCAGTTGGGGGCGCGGGGAGACCCAGTACTTC,CASSSSWGRGETQYF
TRBV7-6,TRBJ2-1,TRBD2,-,TGTGCCAGCAGTCCGACCGGGACTAGCGGGTCCAATGAGCAGTTCTTC,CASSPTGTSGSNEQFF
TRBV6-6,TRBJ1-1,TRBD1,-,TGTGCCAGCAGCCTAAACAGGGGGATGAACACTGAAGCTTTCTTT,CASSLNRGMNTEAFF
TRBV5-4,TRBJ2-7,TRBD2,-,TGTGCCAGCAGCTTCTCTAGCGGGAGTTCCTACGAGCAGTACTTC,CASSFSSGSSYEQYF
TRBV5-6,TRBJ1-4,-,-,TGTGCCAGCAGCTTGGTACAGGGAGGCGAAAAACTGTTTTTT,CASSLVQGGEKLFF
TRBV4-1,TRBJ2-7,TRBD1,-,TGCGCCAGCAGCCAAGATGAGACAGGGTTCCGCGAGCAGTACTTC,CASSQDETGFREQYF
TRBV25-1,TRBJ2-7,-,-,TGTGCCAGCTCCGGGACCCCCTCGGGTGAGCAGTACTTC,CASSGTPSGEQYF
TRBV11-3,TRBJ1-1,-,-,TGTGCCAGCAGCTTTCAGGGGAATTGGGTGACGAACACTGAAGCTTTCTTT,CASSFQGNWVTNTEAFF
TRBV7-2,TRBJ2-1,-,-,TGTGCCAGCAGCCCACACCGCTACAATGAGCAGTTCTTC,CASSPHRYNEQFF
TRBV6-1,TRBJ1-2,TRBD1,-,TGTGCCAGCGACAGGGGGCTGAGTGGCTACACCTTC,CASDRGLSGYTF
TRBV29-1,TRBJ1-2,-,once,TGCAGCGCTACTGAATTTGGGAATAACTATGGCTACACCTTC,CSATEFGNNYGYTF
TRBV29-1,TRBJ1-2,-,-,TGCAGCGGATCACAGGGACCCTATGGCTACACCTTC,CSGSQGPYGYTF
TRBV18,TRBJ2-1,TRBD1,-,TGTGCCAGCTCAATCGGACAGGGGCGGAATGAGCAGTTCTTC,CASSIGQGRNEQFF
TRBV21-1,TRBJ1-6,-,few,TGTGCCAGCAGCAGAGGGGGCGCGGATTCACCCCTCCACTTT,CASSRGGADSPLHF
TRBV4-2,TRBJ1-3,-,-,TGTGCCAGCAGCCAAGCGGATGGCCCTGAGGTAGACACCATATATTTT,CASSQADGPEVDTIYF
TRBV7-9,TRBJ2-3,-,-,TGTGCCAGCAGCTTTCCAGGGGATCTTGCAGATACGCAGTATTTT,CASSFPGDLADTQYF
TRBV5-4,TRBJ2-7,-,-,TGTGCCAGCAGCCTACCCCCTGGGCAGGGGTACAACTACGAGCAGTACTTC,CASSLPPGQGYNYEQYF
TRBV19,TRBJ2-1,-,-,TGTGCCAGTAGTCTGGGTCATGACTCCTACAATGAGCAGTTCTTC,CASSLGHDSYNEQFF
TRBV15,TRBJ2-7,-,-,TGTGCCACCAGCAGAGATGTGGGCTACGAGCAGTACTTC,CATSRDVGYEQYF
TRBV11-2,TRBJ2-6,-,-,TGTGCCAGCAGCTTAGAAATAGGACAGTTACCCTCTGGGGCCAACGTCCTGACTTTC,CASSLEIGQLPSGANVLTF
TRBV28,TRBJ2-3,TRBD2,-,TGTGCCAGCAGTACTCCCCTAGGACTAGCGGGGGATACAGATACGCAGTATTTT,CASSTPLGLAGDTDTQYF
TRBV5-4,TRBJ2-1,-,-,TGTGCCAGCAGCAGTATTACAGGGCGCATGCCGTTCTTC,CASSSITGRMPFF
TRBV7-9,TRBJ1-2,-,few,TGTGCCAGCAGCTTTACAGCTGGGCTAGAGGGCTACACCTTC,CASSFTAGLEGYTF
TRBV30,TRBJ1-2,-,-,TGTGCCTGGAGACCTAACTATGGCTACACCTTC,CAWRPNYGYTF
TRBV11-2,TRBJ2-2,TRBD2,-,TGTGCCAGCAGCCCCTCCCGGGGGGGAAGCGGGGAGCTGTTTTTT,CASSPSRGGSGELFF
TRBV19,TRBJ2-1,TRBD1,-,TGTGCCAGTAGTCCGGGACAGGACTCCTACAATGAGCAGTTCTTC,CASSPGQDSYNEQFF
TRBV7-6,TRBJ2-2,-,-,TGTGCCAGCCAGGGGGGAACCGGGGAGCTGTTTTTT,CASQGGTGELFF
TRBV7-2,TRBJ2-5,-,few,TGTGCCAGCAGCTCGGGGGAGACCCAGTACTTC,CASSSGETQYF
TRBV29-1,TRBJ2-7,-,-,TGCAGCGTTGTTAGGAGGGGGCGAGGGGAGCAGTACTTC,CSVVRRGRGEQYF
TRBV2,TRBJ2-7,TRBD1,-,TGTGCCAGCAGGGGAGGACAGGGACCAGGTATAAACTTAAATTTCTACGAGCAGTACTTC,CASRGGQGPGINLNFYEQYF
TRBV6-5,TRBJ1-5,-,few,TGTGCCAGCAGTTCGGACAGAACTAGCAATCAGCCCCAGCATTTT,CASSSDRTSNQPQHF